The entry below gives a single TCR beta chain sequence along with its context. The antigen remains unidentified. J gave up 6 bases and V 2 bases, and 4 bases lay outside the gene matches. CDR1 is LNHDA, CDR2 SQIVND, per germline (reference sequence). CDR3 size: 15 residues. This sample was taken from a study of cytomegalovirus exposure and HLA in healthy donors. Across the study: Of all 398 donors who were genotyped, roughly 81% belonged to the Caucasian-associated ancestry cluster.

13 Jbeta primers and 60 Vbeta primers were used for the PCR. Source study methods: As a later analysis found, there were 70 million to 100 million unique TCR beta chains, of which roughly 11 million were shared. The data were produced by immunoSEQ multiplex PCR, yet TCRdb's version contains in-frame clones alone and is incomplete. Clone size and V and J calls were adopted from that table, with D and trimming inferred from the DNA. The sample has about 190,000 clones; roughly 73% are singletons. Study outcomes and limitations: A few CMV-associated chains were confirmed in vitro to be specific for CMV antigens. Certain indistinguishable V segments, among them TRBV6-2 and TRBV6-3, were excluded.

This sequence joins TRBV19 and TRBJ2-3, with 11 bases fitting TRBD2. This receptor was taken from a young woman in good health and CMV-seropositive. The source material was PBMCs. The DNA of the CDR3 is TGTGCCAGTAGTATAAAACTAGCGGGAGCGGATACGCAGTATTTT. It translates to CASSIKLAGADTQYF.